This T cell receptor (beta chain) was identified during a study of blood T cell repertoires in COVID-19. Study-wide background: Samples came from the United States, Italy and Spain, spanning acute and convalescent COVID-19. T cells, B-cell-depleted T cells, or PBMCs supplied cDNA or gDNA.

Losses at the gene ends were 5 bases for V and 6 bases for J; bases not matched to a gene: 17. The CDR3 length is 17 residues. Germline V gene sequence: CDR1 SEHNR, CDR2 FQNEAQ (reference sequence). The data were produced by immunoSEQ multiplex PCR, yet TCRdb's version contains in-frame clones alone and is incomplete. This table holds over 150,000 clones, roughly 87% found once. The rearrangement uses TRBV7-9 and TRBJ2-7; 9 bases map to TRBD1. The specimen was peripheral blood. The sequence was obtained from a woman aged 60-75 years who had recovered from COVID-19. The DNA for the CDR3 is TGTGCCAGCAGCGGGCGCGGACAGGGGCCGTCCTTGGGCGAGCAGTACTTC. Residues: CASSGRGQGPSLGEQYF. The variable domain in full, with the rest retrieved from reference TRBV7-9 and TRBJ2-7, is DTGVSQNPRHKITKRGQNVTFRCDPISEHNRLYWYRQTLGQGPEFLTYFQNEAQLEKSRLLSDRFSAERPKGSFSTLEIQRTEQGDSAMYLCASSGRGQGPSLGEQYFGPGTRLTVT.